The present T cell receptor (beta chain) was sequenced within a study of shared clonotypes between healthy human individuals. The CDR3 extends over 15 amino acids. The V and J ends lost 1 base and 6 bases respectively, with 12 bases between them. Germline V lookup: CDR1 SGHVS, CDR2 FNYEAQ. Naive-designated CD8 cells lacked CD45RO, were positively enriched for CCR7, and omitted terminally differentiated effector memory CD45RA+ cells. Per the authors' pipeline: Filtering differed, since immunoSEQ gave only junction sequences and no quality scores. TCRdb keeps only in-frame clones here, not all; method: immunoSEQ multiplex PCR. V, J and clone size are those of that table, while D and trimming were read from the DNA. The sample yields millions of clones, roughly 91% seen once.

The receptor comes from a man younger than 30 in good health. Some clones in this sample may be carry-over from other donors' samples. The V and J genes are TRBV7-6 and TRBJ2-2, with D perhaps assigned TRBD1 or TRBD2 (7 bases each). The sample comprised naive CD8+ T cells from PBMCs. Here the CDR3 reads CASSLEQGRAGELFF. The CDR3 DNA reads as TGTGCCAGCAGCTTAGAACAGGGGAGGGCCGGGGAGCTGTTTTTT.